These 13 T cell receptor beta chains originate from one sample sequenced in a study of blood T cell repertoires in COVID-19. Using immunoSEQ multiplex PCR, the repertoire was profiled, and TCRdb retains in-frame clones only, with some absent. The sample carries over 140,000 clones, approximately 79% recorded once. The source material was PBMCs or T cells enriched from blood (not recorded which). The receptors shown here come from a woman between 45 and 60 years old who had recovered from COVID-19.

This clone is a singleton in its sample. This sequence joins TRBV7-6 and TRBJ2-1; 10 bases are shared with TRBD2. V gave up 1 base and J gave up 6 bases; unmatched junction bases: 12. Germline V gene sequence: CDR1 SGHVS, CDR2 FNYEAQ. CDR3 length equals 18 residues. CDR3 coding DNA: TGTGCCAGCAGCTTAGGTTTTAAGCGGGAGGGCCGAGGCAATGAGCAGTTCTTC. Translating gives CASSLGFKREGRGNEQFF.

The CDR3 protein is CASSLDPRGGYTF. CDR3 coding DNA: TGTGCCAGCAGCTTAGATCCCCGCGGTGGCTACACCTTC. The rearrangement links TRBV7-3 to TRBJ1-2; D is undetermined. Trimming left V 2 bases short and J 7 bases short, with 11 bases between. The CDR3 runs to 13 residues. Germline V CDR1 and CDR2: SGHTA, FQGTGA.

V is TRBV7-8 and J is TRBJ2-1, with TRBD1 matching 10 bases. V trimming: 2 bases; J trimming: 8 bases; junction bases outside the gene matches: 12. The CDR3 has 17 amino acids. From germline, CDR1 is SGHVS and CDR2 FQNEAQ. The CDR3 spells CASSLLDRGFAGDEQFF. CDR3 nucleotides: TGTGCCAGCAGCTTATTGGACAGGGGGTTTGCCGGCGATGAGCAGTTCTTC.

The chain couples TRBV2 to TRBJ1-6; TRBD1 aligns across 10 bases. This CDR3 spans 18 amino acids. The trim removed 6 bases at V and 0 bases at J, leaving 8 bases unmatched. Germline values: CDR1 SNHLY, CDR2 FYNNEI. Here the CDR3 DNA reads TGTGCCAGCAGGAACCCCGGGACAGGGGTCTCCTATAATTCACCCCTCCACTTT. This codes for CASRNPGTGVSYNSPLHF.

This clone was seen only once. The chain carries TRBV3-1 (or the pseudogene TRBV3-2) and TRBJ2-1, with TRBD2 as a possible D gene (7 bases). V lost 0 bases and J lost 7, with 19 bases in between. The germline CDR1 and CDR2 sequences are LGHDT and YNNKEL (reference sequence). The length of the CDR3 is 17 residues. DNA for the CDR3: TGTGCCAGCAGCCAAGATTATGGGGGAGGGGGTGGAAATGAGCAGTTCTTC. Residues: CASSQDYGGGGGNEQFF.

The chain recombines TRBV20-1 with TRBJ1-6, with TRBD1 matching over 11 bases. Germline V lookup: CDR1 DFQATT, CDR2 SNEGSKA (reference sequence). With 3 bases clipped from V and 8 bases from J, the junction kept 9 bases outside the gene matches. The CDR3 is made up of 16 amino acids. The CDR3, as DNA: TGCAGTGCTAGTCTTACGGGACAGGGGGATTATTCACCCCTCCACTTT. It codes for CSASLTGQGDYSPLHF.

The V call is TRBV20-1, the J call TRBJ2-7; possible D gene TRBD1, 5 bases. CDR1 is DFQATT, CDR2 SNEGSKA, per germline (reference sequence). The CDR3 contains 15 residues. V was pared by 3 bases and J by 0 bases, with 15 bases between. The CDR3 spells CSASLRALSSYEQYF. CDR3 sequence (DNA): TGCAGTGCTAGTCTCAGGGCACTAAGCTCCTACGAGCAGTACTTC.

The chain is built from TRBV27 and TRBJ2-1; perhaps TRBD1 as D (6 bases). Germline values: CDR1 MNHEY, CDR2 SMNVEV (reference sequence). This CDR3 is built from 13 residues. V shed 3 bases and J shed 6 bases, with 9 bases lying between them. The CDR3 protein is CASSFLGANEQFF. The DNA of the CDR3 is TGTGCCAGCAGTTTCCTGGGGGCCAATGAGCAGTTCTTC.

V is TRBV6-5 and J is TRBJ1-1; D remains ambiguous. The CDR3 contains 11 residues. V lost 10 bases, J lost 3 bases, and 9 bases lay in between. The V gene's germline CDR1 is MNHEY and CDR2 SVGAGI. The CDR3 DNA is TGTGCCACCGGGAAACACACTGAAGCTTTCTTT. Its protein product is CATGKHTEAFF.

The chain carries TRBV29-1 and TRBJ2-3; D might be TRBD2 (5 bases). CDR3 length equals 12 residues. CDR1 and CDR2 (germline): SQVTM, ANQGSEA. V was clipped by 7 bases and J by 3 bases, with 11 bases between them. CDR3 in DNA: TGCAGCGGAGAGGGCCATACAGATACGCAGTATTTT. As protein: CSGEGHTDTQYF.

The V and J genes are TRBV28 and TRBJ1-1; the match to TRBD1 covers 7 bases. CDR3 length: 15 amino acids. Trimming removed 6 bases from V and 4 bases from J; junction bases left unmatched: 11. Germline V CDR1 and CDR2: MDHEN, SYDVKM. CDR3 in amino acids: CASSPTGAKRTEAFF. The CDR3 bases are TGTGCCAGCAGCCCCACAGGGGCGAAGCGCACTGAAGCTTTCTTT. Full variable domain (missing parts from reference TRBV28 and TRBJ1-1): DVKVTQSSRYLVKRTGEKVFLECVQDMDHENMFWYRQDPGLGLRLIYFSYDVKMKEKGDIPEGYSVSREKKERFSLILESASTNQTSMYLCASSPTGAKRTEAFFGQGTRLTVV.

The CDR3 region has the DNA TGTGCCAGCAGTCCAACCTCGGGACTAGCCTACAATGAGCAGTTCTTC. Translated, it gives CASSPTSGLAYNEQFF. The chain is built from TRBV7-3 and TRBJ2-1; 8 bases are shared with TRBD2. Germline values: CDR1 SGHTA, CDR2 FQGTGA. The CDR3 is 16 amino acids. J gave up 2 bases and V 6 bases, and 9 bases lay outside the gene matches.

The V call is TRBV13, the J call TRBJ2-1, with TRBD2 matching 8 bases. The V segment lost 3 bases and the J segment 6 bases; nucleotides outside the gene matches: 10. Per the germline V gene, CDR1 is PRHDT and CDR2 is FYEKMQ (reference sequence). The CDR3 length is 16 residues. The CDR3, as DNA: TGTGCCAGCAGCTTTTTTGTAGCAGCGGGGGTCAATGAGCAGTTCTTC. Amino acid sequence: CASSFFVAAGVNEQFF.